This T cell receptor beta chain emerged from a study of cytotoxic CD8 clonotypes in ibrutinib-treated CLL. As for this clone: Antigen: not known.

Generated by immunoSEQ multiplex PCR, the TCRdb table keeps only in-frame clones and is missing some. Of tens of thousands of clones in the sample, around nine tenths were seen once. Study results and limitations: The study sampled sustained-remission and progressing patients at different times.

There are 16 residues in the CDR3. The trim removed 5 bases at V and 2 bases at J, leaving 12 bases unmatched. Germline CDR1 and CDR2: LNHDA and SQIVND (reference sequence). Specimen: PBMCs, collected after 12 months of ibrutinib treatment. The source of this sequence is a human donor with chronic lymphocytic leukemia. The V call is TRBV19, the J call TRBJ2-7, with 7 bases aligning to TRBD2. The CDR3 is CASSASAGLVPYEQYF. DNA for the CDR3: TGTGCCAGTAGTGCGTCCGCCGGACTAGTTCCCTACGAGCAGTACTTC.